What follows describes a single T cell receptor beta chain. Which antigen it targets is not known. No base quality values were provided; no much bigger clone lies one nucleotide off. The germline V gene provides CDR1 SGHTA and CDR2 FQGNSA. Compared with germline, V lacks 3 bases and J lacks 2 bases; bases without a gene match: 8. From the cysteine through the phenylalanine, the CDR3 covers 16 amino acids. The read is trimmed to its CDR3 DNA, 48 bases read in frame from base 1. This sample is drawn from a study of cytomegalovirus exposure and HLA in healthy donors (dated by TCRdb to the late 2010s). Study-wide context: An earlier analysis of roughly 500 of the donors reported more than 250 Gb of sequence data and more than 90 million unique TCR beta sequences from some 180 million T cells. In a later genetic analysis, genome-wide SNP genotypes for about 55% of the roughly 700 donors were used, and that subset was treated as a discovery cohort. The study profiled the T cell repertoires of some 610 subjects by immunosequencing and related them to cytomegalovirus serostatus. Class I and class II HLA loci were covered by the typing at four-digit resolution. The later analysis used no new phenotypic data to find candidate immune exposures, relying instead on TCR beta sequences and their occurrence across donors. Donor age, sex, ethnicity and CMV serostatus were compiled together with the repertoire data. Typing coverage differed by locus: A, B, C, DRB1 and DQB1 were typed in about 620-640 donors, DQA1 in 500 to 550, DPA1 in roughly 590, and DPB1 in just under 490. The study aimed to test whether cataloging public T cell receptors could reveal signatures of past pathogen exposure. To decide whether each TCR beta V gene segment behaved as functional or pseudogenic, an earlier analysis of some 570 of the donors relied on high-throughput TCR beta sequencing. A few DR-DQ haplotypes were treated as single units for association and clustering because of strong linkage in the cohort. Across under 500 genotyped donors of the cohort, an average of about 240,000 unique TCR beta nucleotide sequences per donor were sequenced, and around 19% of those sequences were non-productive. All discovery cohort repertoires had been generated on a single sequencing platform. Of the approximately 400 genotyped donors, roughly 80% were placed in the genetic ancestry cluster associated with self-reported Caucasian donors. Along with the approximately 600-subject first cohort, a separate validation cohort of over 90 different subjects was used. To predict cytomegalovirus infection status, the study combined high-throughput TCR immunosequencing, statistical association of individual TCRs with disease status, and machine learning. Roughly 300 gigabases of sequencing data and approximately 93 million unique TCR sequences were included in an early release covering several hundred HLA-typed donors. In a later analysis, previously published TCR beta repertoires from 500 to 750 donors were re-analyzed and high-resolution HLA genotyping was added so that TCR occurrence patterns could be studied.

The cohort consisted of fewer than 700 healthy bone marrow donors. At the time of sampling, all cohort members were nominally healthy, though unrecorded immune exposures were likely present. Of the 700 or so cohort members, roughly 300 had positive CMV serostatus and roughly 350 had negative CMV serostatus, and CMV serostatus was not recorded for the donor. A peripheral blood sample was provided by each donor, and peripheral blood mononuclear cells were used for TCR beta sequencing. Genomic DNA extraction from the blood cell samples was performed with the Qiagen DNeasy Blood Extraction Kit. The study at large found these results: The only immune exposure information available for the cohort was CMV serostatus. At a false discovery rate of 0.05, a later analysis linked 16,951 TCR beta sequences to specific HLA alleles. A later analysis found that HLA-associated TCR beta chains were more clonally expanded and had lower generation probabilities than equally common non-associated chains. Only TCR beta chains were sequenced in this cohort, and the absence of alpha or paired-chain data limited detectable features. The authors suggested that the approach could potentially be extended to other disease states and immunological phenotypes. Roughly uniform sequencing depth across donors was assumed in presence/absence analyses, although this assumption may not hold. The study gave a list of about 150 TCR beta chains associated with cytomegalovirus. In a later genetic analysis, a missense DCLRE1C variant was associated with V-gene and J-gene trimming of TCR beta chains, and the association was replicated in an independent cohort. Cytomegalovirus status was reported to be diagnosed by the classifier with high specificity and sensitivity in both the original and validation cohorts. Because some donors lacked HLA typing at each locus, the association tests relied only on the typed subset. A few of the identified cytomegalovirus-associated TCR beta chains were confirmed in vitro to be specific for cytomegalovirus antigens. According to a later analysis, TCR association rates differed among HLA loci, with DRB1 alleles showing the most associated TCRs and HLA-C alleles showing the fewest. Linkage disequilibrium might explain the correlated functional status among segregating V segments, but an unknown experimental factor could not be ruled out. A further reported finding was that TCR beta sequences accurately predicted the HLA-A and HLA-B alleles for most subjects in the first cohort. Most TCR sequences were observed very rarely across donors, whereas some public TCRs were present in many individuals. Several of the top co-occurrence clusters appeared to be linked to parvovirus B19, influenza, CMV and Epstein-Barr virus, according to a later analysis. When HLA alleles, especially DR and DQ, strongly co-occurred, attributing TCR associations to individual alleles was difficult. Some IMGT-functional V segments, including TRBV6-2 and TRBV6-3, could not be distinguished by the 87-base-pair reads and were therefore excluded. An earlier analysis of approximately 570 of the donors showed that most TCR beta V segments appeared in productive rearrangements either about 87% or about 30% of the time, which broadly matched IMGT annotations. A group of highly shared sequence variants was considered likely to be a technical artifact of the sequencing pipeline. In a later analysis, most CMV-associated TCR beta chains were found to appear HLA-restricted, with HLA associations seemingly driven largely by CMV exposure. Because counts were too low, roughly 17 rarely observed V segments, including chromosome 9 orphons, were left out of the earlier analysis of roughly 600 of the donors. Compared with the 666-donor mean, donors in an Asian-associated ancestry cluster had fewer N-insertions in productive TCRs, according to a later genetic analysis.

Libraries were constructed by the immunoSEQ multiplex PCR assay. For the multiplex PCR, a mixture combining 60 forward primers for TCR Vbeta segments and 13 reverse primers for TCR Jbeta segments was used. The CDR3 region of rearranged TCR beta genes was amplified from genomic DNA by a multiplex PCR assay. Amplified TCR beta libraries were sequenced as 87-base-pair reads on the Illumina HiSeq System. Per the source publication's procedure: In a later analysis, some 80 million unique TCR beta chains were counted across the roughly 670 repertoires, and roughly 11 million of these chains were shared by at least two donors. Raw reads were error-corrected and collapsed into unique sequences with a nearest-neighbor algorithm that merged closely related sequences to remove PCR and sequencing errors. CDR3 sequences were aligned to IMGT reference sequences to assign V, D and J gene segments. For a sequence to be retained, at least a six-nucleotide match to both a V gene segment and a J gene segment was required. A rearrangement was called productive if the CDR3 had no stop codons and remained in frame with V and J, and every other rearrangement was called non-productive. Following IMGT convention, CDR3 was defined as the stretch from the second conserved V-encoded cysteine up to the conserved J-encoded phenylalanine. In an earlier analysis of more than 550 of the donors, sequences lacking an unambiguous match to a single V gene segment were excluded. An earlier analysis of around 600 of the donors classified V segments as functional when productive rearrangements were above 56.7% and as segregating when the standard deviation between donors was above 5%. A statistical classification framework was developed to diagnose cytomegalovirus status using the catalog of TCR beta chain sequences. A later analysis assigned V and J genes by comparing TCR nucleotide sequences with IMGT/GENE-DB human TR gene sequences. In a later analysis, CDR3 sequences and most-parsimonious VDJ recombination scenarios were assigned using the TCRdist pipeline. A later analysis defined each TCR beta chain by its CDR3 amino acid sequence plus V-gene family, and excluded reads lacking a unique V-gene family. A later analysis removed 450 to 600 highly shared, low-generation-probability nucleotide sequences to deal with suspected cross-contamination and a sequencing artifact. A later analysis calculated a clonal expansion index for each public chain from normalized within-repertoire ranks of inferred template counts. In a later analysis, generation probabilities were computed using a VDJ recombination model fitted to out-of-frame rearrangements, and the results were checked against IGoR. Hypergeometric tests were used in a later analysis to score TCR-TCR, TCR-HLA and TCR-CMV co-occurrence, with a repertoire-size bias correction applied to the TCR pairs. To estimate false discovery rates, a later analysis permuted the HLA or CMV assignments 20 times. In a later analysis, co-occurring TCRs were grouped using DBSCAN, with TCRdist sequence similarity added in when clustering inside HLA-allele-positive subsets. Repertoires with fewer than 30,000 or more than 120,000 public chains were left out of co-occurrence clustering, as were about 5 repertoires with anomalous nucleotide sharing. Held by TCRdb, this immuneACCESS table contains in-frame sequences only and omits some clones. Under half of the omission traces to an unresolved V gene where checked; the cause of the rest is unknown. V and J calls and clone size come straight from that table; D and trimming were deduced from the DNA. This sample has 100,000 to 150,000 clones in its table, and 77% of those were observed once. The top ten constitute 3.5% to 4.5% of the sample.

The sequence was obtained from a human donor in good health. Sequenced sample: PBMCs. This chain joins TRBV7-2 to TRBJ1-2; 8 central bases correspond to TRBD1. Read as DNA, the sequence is TGTGCCAGCAGCTTGGGATCAGGGGGCCTGAACTATGGCTACACCTTC. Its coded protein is CASSLGSGGLNYGYTF.